The 27 T cell receptor beta chains below were found in one sample sequenced in a study of cytotoxic CD8 clonotypes in ibrutinib-treated CLL. Libraries were prepared by immunoSEQ multiplex PCR; TCRdb keeps only in-frame clonotypes and omits some of them. The sample has more than 200,000 clones, 70% seen once; the top ten hold over 15%. This specimen was PBMCs, taken after 24 months of ibrutinib treatment. The source of these receptors is a human donor with chronic lymphocytic leukemia.

This clone has a handful of counts. This chain joins TRBV29-1 and TRBJ1-2; D remains ambiguous. CDR1 and CDR2 from the germline V gene are SQVTM and ANQGSEA. This CDR3 is built from 12 residues. V was clipped by 5 bases and J by 7 bases, with 14 bases between them. CDR3 sequence reads: CSVPSAIPGYTF. CDR3 DNA: TGCAGCGTTCCCTCCGCCATCCCTGGCTACACCTTC.

The rearrangement uses TRBV19 and TRBJ2-7; 8 bases map to TRBD1. V lost 6 bases to trimming and J lost 2 bases; unmatched junction nucleotides: 6. The CDR3 runs to 14 residues. From germline, CDR1 is LNHDA and CDR2 SQIVND (reference sequence). The chain's CDR3 is CASSEKDRAYEQYF. DNA for the CDR3: TGTGCCAGTAGCGAAAAGGACAGGGCCTACGAGCAGTACTTC. Supplemented by reference TRBV19 and TRBJ2-7, the full variable domain reads DGGITQSPKYLFRKEGQNVTLSCEQNLNHDAMYWYRQDPGQGLRLIYYSQIVNDFQKGDIAEGYSVSREKKESFPLTVTSAQKNPTAFYLCASSEKDRAYEQYFGPGTRLTVT.

The genes are TRBV5-6 and TRBJ2-1; 10 bases line up with TRBD2. With 1 base clipped from V and 8 bases from J, the junction kept 9 bases outside the gene matches. Germline CDR1 reads SGHDT; CDR2 reads YYEEEE. The CDR3 totals 16 residues. CDR3 region: CASSLIFLLAGDEQFF. DNA of the CDR3: TGTGCCAGCAGCTTGATTTTCCTGCTAGCGGGAGATGAGCAGTTCTTC.

The gene calls are TRBV25-1 and TRBJ1-5; possibly TRBD1 for D (5 bases). This CDR3 is built from 14 residues. The germline gives CDR1 MGHDK, CDR2 SYGVNS. Trimming pared 6 bases from V and 9 bases from J, leaving 18 bases between. For the CDR3, the DNA is TGTGCCAGCAGCATCGGGACGGCCAGCCGGCCCCAGCATTTT. Its protein product is CASSIGTASRPQHF.

The chain recombines TRBV19 with TRBJ2-2, with 11 positions matching TRBD2. The CDR3 is 17 residues long. The germline CDR1 and CDR2 sequences are LNHDA and SQIVND (reference sequence). The J segment lost 1 base and the V segment lost 4 bases, leaving 5 bases of the junction unmatched. CDR3 bases: TGTGCCAGTAGTACTCTCGGGACTAGCGGGAACACCGGGGAGCTGTTTTTT. Its protein is CASSTLGTSGNTGELFF.

This clone was observed a single time. The chain has TRBV10-3 and TRBJ2-5, with D possibly being TRBD2 (5 bases). V gave up 4 bases and J gave up 13 bases, with 16 bases separating them. This CDR3 has 12 amino acids. CDR1 and CDR2 from the germline V gene are ENHRY and SYGVKD. The DNA of the CDR3 is TGTGCCATCAGTGGAGGAGGTATGAATCTGTACTTC. Its translation: CAISGGGMNLYF.

The V call is TRBV4-3, the J call TRBJ2-2; D not certain. The CDR3 spans 15 residues. The V gene's germline CDR1 is LGHNA and CDR2 YSLEER. V was pared by 3 bases and J by 11 bases, with 19 bases between. This CDR3 is CASSQNVGRLGELFF. The CDR3 region has the DNA TGCGCCAGCAGCCAGAATGTTGGCAGGTTAGGAGAGCTGTTTTTT.

This chain connects TRBV28 to TRBJ2-1, with 8 bases fitting TRBD1. The ends lost 4 bases at V and 0 bases at J; junction bases unmatched: 5. Germline V gene sequence: CDR1 MDHEN, CDR2 SYDVKM. CDR3 length equals 16 residues. CDR3 DNA: TGTGCCAGCAGTTCAGGGGGCCTGAGCTCCTACAATGAGCAGTTCTTC. Protein sequence: CASSSGGLSSYNEQFF.

The rearrangement links TRBV9 to TRBJ2-3, with 7 bases matching TRBD2. V lost 3 bases, J lost 2 bases, and 3 bases stayed unmatched. Germline V gene sequence: CDR1 SGDLS, CDR2 YYNGEE. This CDR3 is built from 14 residues. CDR3 region: CASSEGGITDTQYF. CDR3 DNA: TGTGCCAGCAGCGAGGGAGGGATCACAGATACGCAGTATTTT.

This clone was seen a handful of times. The chain couples TRBV5-1 to TRBJ2-7; 7 bases map to TRBD1. Germline V gene lookup returns CDR1 SGHRS and CDR2 YFSETQ. After removal of 0 bases from V and 3 bases from J, the junction contained 6 bases not matched to a gene. There are 15 residues in the CDR3. The CDR3: CASSLAGGQYYEQYF. The CDR3 DNA reads TGCGCCAGCAGCTTGGCAGGGGGACAGTACTACGAGCAGTACTTC.

The rearrangement joins TRBV7-2 to TRBJ1-1; D gene unclear. The CDR3 consists of 14 residues. Germline V lookup: CDR1 SGHTA, CDR2 FQGNSA. V lost 5 bases and J 7 bases, leaving 17 bases between the germline ends. The CDR3 bases are TGTGCCAGCAGCCTCTGGGGTGGGGAAGATGAAGCTTTCTTT. It codes for CASSLWGGEDEAFF.

Only a few counts were recorded for this clone. The gene calls are TRBV2 and TRBJ2-5; 8 bases line up with TRBD2. J gave up 7 bases and V 7 bases, and 8 bases lay outside the gene matches. Germline values: CDR1 SNHLY, CDR2 FYNNEI. This CDR3 region has 13 residues. CDR3 sequence reads: CASKRREDGTQYF. In DNA, the CDR3 is TGTGCCAGCAAACGGCGGGAGGATGGGACCCAGTACTTC.

Concerning this clone: Within the sample, other DNA sequences also encode this same CDR3. The V gene is TRBV6-5, the J gene TRBJ1-5, with 8 bases lining up with TRBD1. The germline CDR1 and CDR2 sequences are MNHEY and SVGAGI. The CDR3 has 12 residues. The junction had 2 bases not matched to a gene; V was cut back by 6 bases and J by 7 bases. The CDR3 bases are TGTGCCAGCAGGACAGGGGACCAGCCCCAGCATTTT. Its translation is CASRTGDQPQHF.

The genes are TRBV29-1 and TRBJ2-1; weak D call: TRBD1 (5 bases). V lost 1 base, J lost 6 bases, and 10 bases lay in between. This CDR3 is 13 amino acids long. CDR1 SQVTM and CDR2 ANQGSEA come from the germline V gene. CDR3 DNA sequence: TGCAGCGTTGAAGCGACAGAAGGCAATGAGCAGTTCTTC. This sequence encodes CSVEATEGNEQFF.

V gene TRBV28 combines with J gene TRBJ2-7; D may be TRBD2 (6 bases). Germline V gives CDR1 MDHEN, CDR2 SYDVKM. This CDR3 region has 14 residues. V was cut by 2 bases and J by 0 bases, with 8 bases left in between. The CDR3 loop reads CASSLGTHSYEQYF. The CDR3 DNA reads as TGTGCCAGCAGTTTAGGGACTCACTCCTACGAGCAGTACTTC.

This clone was picked up a small number of times. The gene calls are TRBV28 and TRBJ2-7, with 9 bases lining up with TRBD1. The V gene's germline CDR1 is MDHEN and CDR2 SYDVKM. V lost 4 bases and J lost 6; bases outside the gene matches: 7. The CDR3 covers 14 residues. The CDR3, as DNA: TGTGCCAGCAGTTCCACGACAGGGGGAAGCGAGCAGTACTTC. It translates to CASSSTTGGSEQYF.

The rearrangement links TRBV4-1 to TRBJ2-2, with D perhaps matching TRBD1 (6 bases). Germline CDR1 reads MGHRA; CDR2 reads YSYEKL. This CDR3 contains 17 residues. The V end was cut by 1 base, the J end by 6 bases, with 18 bases between. CDR3 region: CASSQGSGQSRAGELFF. The CDR3 coding sequence is TGCGCCAGCAGCCAAGGTTCCGGACAGTCAAGGGCCGGGGAGCTGTTTTTT.

This chain connects TRBV19 to TRBJ1-5, with D unresolved. The V and J ends lost 2 bases and 0 bases respectively, with 8 bases between them. Germline lookup yields CDR1 LNHDA and CDR2 SQIVND (reference sequence). CDR3 length: 15 residues. The CDR3 loop reads CASSITLYSNQPQHF. The CDR3 nucleotides read TGTGCCAGTAGTATAACCCTGTATAGCAATCAGCCCCAGCATTTT.

This clone was recorded a few times. The chain combines TRBV29-1 with TRBJ2-5, with D perhaps matching TRBD1 or TRBD2 (5 bases each). Germline CDR1 and CDR2: SQVTM and ANQGSEA. The V end lost 6 bases, the J end lost 5 bases, and 16 bases lay between the germline ends. This CDR3 comprises 13 residues. The CDR3 is CSVHGGVGETQYF. Written as DNA, the CDR3 is TGCAGCGTCCATGGGGGAGTAGGGGAGACCCAGTACTTC.

The chain uses TRBV4-3 and TRBJ1-1, with 7 bases lining up with TRBD1. J was trimmed by 5 bases and V by 0 bases; bases with no gene match: 9. CDR1 is LGHNA, CDR2 YSLEER, per germline. This CDR3 contains 16 residues. The DNA of the CDR3 is TGCGCCAGCAGCCAAGATGGGACAGCCTTAATGACTGAAGCTTTCTTT. Protein product: CASSQDGTALMTEAFF.

The gene calls are TRBV7-2 and TRBJ2-5; unclear D gene. CDR3 length: 15 amino acids. Trimming took off 1 base at V and 0 bases at J, with 9 bases between the two ends. From germline, CDR1 is SGHTA and CDR2 FQGNSA. In nucleotides, the CDR3 is TGTGCCAGCAGCTTAGAAGGCAGTTACCAAGAGACCCAGTACTTC. Translating gives CASSLEGSYQETQYF.

This clone was counted a single time. The rearrangement uses TRBV18 and TRBJ1-4, with D unresolved. V was clipped by 6 bases and J by 6 bases, with 14 bases between them. Germline lookup yields CDR1 KGHSH and CDR2 LQKENI. This CDR3 comprises 14 residues. As DNA, the CDR3 is TGTGCCAGCTCCCCCCTGGGCCCACATGAAAAACTGTTTTTT. The encoded protein is CASSPLGPHEKLFF.

The chain employs TRBV9 and TRBJ1-1; the D gene is possibly TRBD1 (5 bases). Germline CDR1 reads SGDLS; CDR2 reads YYNGEE. This CDR3 is 15 amino acids long. V was clipped by 0 bases and J by 4 bases, with 13 bases between them. DNA of the CDR3: TGTGCCAGCAGCGTAGGGGGGGACTCTCGCACTGAAGCTTTCTTT. Its translation is CASSVGGDSRTEAFF.

This clone occurred a few times. This sequence joins TRBV6-5 and TRBJ1-5, with TRBD1 as a possible D gene (5 bases). V shed 0 bases and J shed 12 bases, with 15 bases lying between them. The CDR3 is 14 amino acids. From germline, CDR1 is MNHEY and CDR2 SVGAGI. DNA for the CDR3: TGTGCCAGCAGTTACTCACCAGGGCGGTCGATCCAGCATTTT. Protein product: CASSYSPGRSIQHF.

The chain employs TRBV6-5 and TRBJ2-7; no firm D call. The germline gives CDR1 MNHEY, CDR2 SVGAGI. V was shortened by 0 bases and J by 2 bases, with 11 bases between the two germline ends. This CDR3 is built from 15 residues. Here the CDR3 DNA reads TGTGCCAGCAGTTACTCGTCCTCTTCCGCCTACGAGCAGTACTTC. Translation: CASSYSSSSAYEQYF.

In its sample, this clone was seen once. The genes are TRBV9 and TRBJ1-2; D unresolved. The germline CDR1 and CDR2 sequences are SGDLS and YYNGEE. This CDR3 is built from 15 residues. Trimming shortened V by 0 bases and J by 0 bases, and 9 bases separated the two germline ends. The CDR3, as DNA: TGTGCCAGCAGCGTAGCAGGAACAACTAACTATGGCTACACCTTC. It yields the protein CASSVAGTTNYGYTF.

As concerns this clone: The same CDR3 is also encoded by other DNA sequences in this sample. The chain joins TRBV9 to TRBJ2-1; 8 bases are a match to TRBD2. CDR1 is SGDLS and CDR2 is YYNGEE in the germline V gene. J gave up 0 bases and V 4 bases, and 3 bases lay outside the gene matches. The CDR3 is made up of 15 amino acids. CDR3 loop: CASSSSGNSYNEQFF. CDR3 DNA: TGTGCCAGCAGCAGTAGCGGGAACTCCTACAATGAGCAGTTCTTC.